This T cell receptor beta chain was observed in a study of identical twins. Overall study results and limits: High-abundance cord blood beta clonotypes had fewer insertions; memory repertoires showed none.

TCRdb used MiXCR to reprocess the 5' RACE reads, holding one entry per CDR3 protein. Seen here are about 530,000 distinct CDR3 sequences, around 15% observed once, and the top ten hold roughly 0.46%. This clonotype has only a few counts. What it binds is unknown. With V trimmed by 3 bases and J by 10 bases, 10 bases remained unmatched. Germline V CDR1 and CDR2: SGHRS, YFSETQ. The CDR3 loop spans 16 amino acids. The sample also formed part of further work on yellow fever vaccine responses in identical twins.

Input material: CD4+ T cells sorted from blood. The TCR was taken from a woman younger than 30 in good health. V is TRBV5-1 and J is TRBJ2-1; 13 nucleotides agree with TRBD2. The chain's CDR3 is CASSSDGLAGVEEQFF. CDR3 DNA: TGCGCCAGCAGCTCGGACGGACTAGCGGGAGTTGAGGAGCAGTTCTTC.